This T cell receptor (beta chain) was captured in a study of spatial heterogeneity in lung cancer. Looking at the study overall: Sequenced were any available follow-up PBMC samples, which had been obtained a median of about 22 months after resection. The average count in raw reads for each unique TCR and UMI combination exceeded 9.5 appearances.

CDR3 length equals 14 residues. V lost 3 bases, J lost 2 bases, and 8 bases lay in between. Germline assignment: CDR1 SNHLY and CDR2 FYNNEI. Time point given: blood at routine non-recurrence follow-up after resection. TCRdb analysed the 5' RACE reads with MiXCR anew, one entry per CDR3 protein. The sample has 110,000 or so distinct CDR3 sequences, roughly 10% seen once. Sequenced here: PBMCs, sampled at follow-up. This sequence joins TRBV2 and TRBJ2-1; D call uncertain. The sequence came from a female donor with early-stage non-small cell lung cancer. For the CDR3, the DNA is TGTGCCAGCAGTGAGACCTACCCCTACAATGAGCAGTTCTTC. Its translation is CASSETYPYNEQFF. Complete variable domain (other parts from reference TRBV2 and TRBJ2-1): EPEVTQTPSHQVTQMGQEVILRCVPISNHLYFYWYRQILGQKVEFLVSFYNNEISEKSEIFDDQFSVERPDGSNFTLKIRSTKLEDSAMYFCASSETYPYNEQFFGPGTRLTVL.